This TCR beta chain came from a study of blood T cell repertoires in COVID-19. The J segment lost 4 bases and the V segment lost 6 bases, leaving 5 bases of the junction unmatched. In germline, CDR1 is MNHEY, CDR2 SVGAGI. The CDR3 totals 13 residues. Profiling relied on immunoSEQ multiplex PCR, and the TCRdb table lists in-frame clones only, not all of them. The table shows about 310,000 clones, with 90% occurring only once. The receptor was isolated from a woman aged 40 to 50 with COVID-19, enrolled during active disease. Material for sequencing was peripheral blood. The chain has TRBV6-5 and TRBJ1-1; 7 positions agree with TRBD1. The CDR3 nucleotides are TGTGCCAGCAGACTCCCAGGGGGCACTGAAGCTTTCTTT. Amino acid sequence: CASRLPGGTEAFF.